This T cell receptor (beta chain) comes out of a study of blood T cell repertoires in COVID-19. The CDR3 contains 12 residues. Germline V lookup: CDR1 SNHLY, CDR2 FYNNEI. V gave up 9 bases and J gave up 3 bases, with 9 bases separating them. Profiling relied on immunoSEQ multiplex PCR, and the TCRdb table lists in-frame clones only, not all of them. The sample records about 50,000 clones, 86% being singletons. Sequencing was done on a sample of peripheral blood. The TCR was taken from a woman aged 55-70 years with acute or convalescent COVID-19. The chain employs TRBV2 and TRBJ1-5; the D is unclear. The CDR3 sequence: CASAGYNQPQHF. The CDR3 DNA is TGTGCCAGTGCAGGCTACAATCAGCCCCAGCATTTT.